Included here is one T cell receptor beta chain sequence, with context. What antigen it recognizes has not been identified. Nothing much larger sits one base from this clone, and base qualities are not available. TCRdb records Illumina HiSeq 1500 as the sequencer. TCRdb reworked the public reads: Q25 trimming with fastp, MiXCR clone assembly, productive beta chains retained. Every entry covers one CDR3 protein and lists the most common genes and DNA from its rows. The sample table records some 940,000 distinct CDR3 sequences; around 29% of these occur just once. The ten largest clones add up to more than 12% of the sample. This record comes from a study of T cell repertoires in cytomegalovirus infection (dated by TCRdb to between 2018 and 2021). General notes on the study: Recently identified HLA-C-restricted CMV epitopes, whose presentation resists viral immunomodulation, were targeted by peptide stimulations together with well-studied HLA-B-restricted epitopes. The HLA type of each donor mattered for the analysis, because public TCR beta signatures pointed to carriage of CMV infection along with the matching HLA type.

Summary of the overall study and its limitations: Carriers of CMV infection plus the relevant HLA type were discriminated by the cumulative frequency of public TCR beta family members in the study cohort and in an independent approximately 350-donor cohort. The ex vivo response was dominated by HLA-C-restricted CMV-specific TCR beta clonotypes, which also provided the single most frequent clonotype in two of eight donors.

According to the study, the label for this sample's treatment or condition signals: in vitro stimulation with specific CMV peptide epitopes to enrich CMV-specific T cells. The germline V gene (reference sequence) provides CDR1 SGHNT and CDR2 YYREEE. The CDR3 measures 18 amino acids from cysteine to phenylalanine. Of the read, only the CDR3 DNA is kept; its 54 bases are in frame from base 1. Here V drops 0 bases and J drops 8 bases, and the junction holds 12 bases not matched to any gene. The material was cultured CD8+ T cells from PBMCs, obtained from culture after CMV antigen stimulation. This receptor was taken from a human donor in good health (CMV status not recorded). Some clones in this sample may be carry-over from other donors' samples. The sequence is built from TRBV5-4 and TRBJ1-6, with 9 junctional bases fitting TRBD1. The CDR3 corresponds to CASSLARDRALIHSPLHF. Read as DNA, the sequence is TGTGCCAGCAGCTTGGCCCGGGACAGGGCGCTTATACATTCACCCCTCCACTTT.